These T cell receptor beta chains were read from a single sample in a study of multiple sclerosis patients with progressive multifocal leukoencephalopathy. Using immunoSEQ multiplex PCR, the repertoire was profiled, and TCRdb retains in-frame clones only, with some absent. The table records 25,000 to 35,000 clones, around 89% of them present only once. Sequences were obtained from PBMCs. These TCRs come from a human donor with multiple sclerosis. The CDR3 runs from the conserved cysteine through the conserved F or W. The order of the fields is CDR3 DNA, CDR3 protein, D gene, V gene, clone size, J gene. D genes are given only for firm matches. Clone size, where shown, is once, few, many, or a class for clones that have expanded.

cdr3_nt: TGTGCCAGTAGTTCAGGAAACTATGGCTACACCTTC
cdr3_aa: CASSSGNYGYTF
d_call: .
v_call: TRBV19
clone_size: .
j_call: TRBJ1-2

cdr3_nt: TGTGCCAGCAGCTTTTTAGGGATGAACACTGAAGCTTTCTTT
cdr3_aa: CASSFLGMNTEAFF
d_call: .
v_call: TRBV7-9
clone_size: .
j_call: TRBJ1-1

cdr3_nt: TGTGCCAGCAGCCATCTGGACAGGGTAGGGGAAGCCGGGGAGCTGTTTTTT
cdr3_aa: CASSHLDRVGEAGELFF
d_call: TRBD1
v_call: TRBV28
clone_size: .
j_call: TRBJ2-2

cdr3_nt: TGTGCCTGGAAGGGGGTTGGCTATGGCTACACCTTC
cdr3_aa: CAWKGVGYGYTF
d_call: .
v_call: TRBV30
clone_size: .
j_call: TRBJ1-2

cdr3_nt: TGTGCCAGCTCACCATCGGCTAGCGGGTTCACAGATACGCAGTATTTT
cdr3_aa: CASSPSASGFTDTQYF
d_call: TRBD2
v_call: TRBV18
clone_size: once
j_call: TRBJ2-3

cdr3_nt: TGTGCCAGCAGTAGCTACGCCCCGGGGGTTGACGAGCAGTACTTC
cdr3_aa: CASSSYAPGVDEQYF
d_call: .
v_call: TRBV6-6
clone_size: .
j_call: TRBJ2-7

cdr3_nt: TGTGCCAGTAGTAGCGGGACATATAACACTGAAGCTTTCTTT
cdr3_aa: CASSSGTYNTEAFF
d_call: .
v_call: TRBV19
clone_size: .
j_call: TRBJ1-1

cdr3_nt: TGTGCCAGCTCACTGTACACGACAGGGAAGGCGGAAGATACGCAGTATTTT
cdr3_aa: CASSLYTTGKAEDTQYF
d_call: TRBD1
v_call: TRBV18
clone_size: .
j_call: TRBJ2-3

cdr3_nt: TGCGCCAGCAGCCAAGATTTGGGGAGGGTTGGAAACACCATATATTTT
cdr3_aa: CASSQDLGRVGNTIYF
d_call: .
v_call: TRBV4-1
clone_size: .
j_call: TRBJ1-3

cdr3_nt: TGTGCCAGCAGTGAAGTAGGAAGCGGGGAAGCTTTCTTT
cdr3_aa: CASSEVGSGEAFF
d_call: .
v_call: TRBV25-1
clone_size: .
j_call: TRBJ1-1

cdr3_nt: TGTGCCAGCAGCTTAAGTAATGGGGAAGAGCAGTACTTC
cdr3_aa: CASSLSNGEEQYF
d_call: .
v_call: TRBV7-8
clone_size: .
j_call: TRBJ2-7

cdr3_nt: TGTGCCAGCAGCCCGACAAGTTCACCCCTCCACTTT
cdr3_aa: CASSPTSSPLHF
d_call: .
v_call: TRBV11-2
clone_size: .
j_call: TRBJ1-6

cdr3_nt: TGTGCCAGCTCCCCGGGACAGAACTATGGCTACACCTTC
cdr3_aa: CASSPGQNYGYTF
d_call: TRBD1
v_call: TRBV18
clone_size: few
j_call: TRBJ1-2

cdr3_nt: TGTGCCTGGGACAGGGGACAAGGCAATCAGCCCCAGCATTTT
cdr3_aa: CAWDRGQGNQPQHF
d_call: TRBD1
v_call: TRBV30
clone_size: .
j_call: TRBJ1-5

cdr3_nt: TGTGCCAGTAGTGGCTCGTACAATGAGCAGTTCTTC
cdr3_aa: CASSGSYNEQFF
d_call: .
v_call: TRBV19
clone_size: .
j_call: TRBJ2-1

cdr3_nt: TGTGCCAGCACCGCTAGCGGGGGGGTTTGGAATGAGCAGTTCTTC
cdr3_aa: CASTASGGVWNEQFF
d_call: TRBD2
v_call: TRBV6-5
clone_size: .
j_call: TRBJ2-1

cdr3_nt: TGTGCCAGTAGTACGGCCTTCTATGGCTACACCTTC
cdr3_aa: CASSTAFYGYTF
d_call: .
v_call: TRBV19
clone_size: .
j_call: TRBJ1-2

cdr3_nt: TGTGCCAGCAGTTACGGAGGGGGCTCCTACAATGAGCAGTTCTTC
cdr3_aa: CASSYGGGSYNEQFF
d_call: .
v_call: TRBV6-5
clone_size: once
j_call: TRBJ2-1

cdr3_nt: TGCGCCAGCAGTGGGACGACAGGGAGTTATGGCTACACCTTC
cdr3_aa: CASSGTTGSYGYTF
d_call: TRBD1
v_call: TRBV10-2
clone_size: .
j_call: TRBJ1-2

cdr3_nt: TGTGCCATCACAGTTGAGCCCGGCCGATTCCCCAACTATGGCTACACCTTC
cdr3_aa: CAITVEPGRFPNYGYTF
d_call: .
v_call: TRBV10-3
clone_size: .
j_call: TRBJ1-2

cdr3_nt: TGTGCCAGCAGTGGGAGACCTAGCGGGGGGGTCTACAATGAGCAGTTCTTC
cdr3_aa: CASSGRPSGGVYNEQFF
d_call: TRBD2
v_call: TRBV28
clone_size: .
j_call: TRBJ2-1

cdr3_nt: TGTGCCAGTAGTATGGGGGGGAACCTGAACACTGAAGCTTTCTTT
cdr3_aa: CASSMGGNLNTEAFF
d_call: .
v_call: TRBV19
clone_size: .
j_call: TRBJ1-1

cdr3_nt: TGTGCCAGCAGCAAAGGACGTAGTAAGCAGGGGGCTCCTGGGGCCAACGTCCTGACTTTC
cdr3_aa: CASSKGRSKQGAPGANVLTF
d_call: .
v_call: TRBV21-1
clone_size: .
j_call: TRBJ2-6

cdr3_nt: TGTGCCATCACCCCCGACAGACGCAACACTGAAGCTTTCTTT
cdr3_aa: CAITPDRRNTEAFF
d_call: .
v_call: TRBV10-3
clone_size: .
j_call: TRBJ1-1